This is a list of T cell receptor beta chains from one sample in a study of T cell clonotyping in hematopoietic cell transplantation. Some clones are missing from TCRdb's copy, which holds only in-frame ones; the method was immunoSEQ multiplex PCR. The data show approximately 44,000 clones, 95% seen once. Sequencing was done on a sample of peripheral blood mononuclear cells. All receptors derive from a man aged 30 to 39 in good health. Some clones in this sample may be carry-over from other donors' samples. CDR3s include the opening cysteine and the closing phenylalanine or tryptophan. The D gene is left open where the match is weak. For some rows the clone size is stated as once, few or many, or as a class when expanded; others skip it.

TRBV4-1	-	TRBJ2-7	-	CASSRVPVGEQYF	TGCGCCAGCAGCCGCGTCCCCGTAGGCGAGCAGTACTTC
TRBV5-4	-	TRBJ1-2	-	CASSLAGRPPDLDYTF	TGTGCCAGCAGCTTGGCCGGCAGGCCGCCGGATCTGGACTACACCTTC
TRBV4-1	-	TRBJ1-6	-	CASSQAEGSSYNSPLHF	TGCGCCAGCAGCCAAGCCGAGGGGAGCTCCTATAATTCACCCCTCCACTTT
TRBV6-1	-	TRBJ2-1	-	CASSELSGRYNEQFF	TGTGCCAGCAGTGAACTTTCGGGACGATACAATGAGCAGTTCTTC
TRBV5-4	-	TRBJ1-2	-	CASSLRGTYGYTF	TGTGCCAGCAGTCTGAGGGGTACCTATGGCTACACCTTC
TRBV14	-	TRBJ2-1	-	CASSQEAWSSYNEQFF	TGTGCCAGCAGCCAAGAGGCCTGGAGCTCCTACAATGAGCAGTTCTTC
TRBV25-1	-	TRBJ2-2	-	CASSDLRQRNTGELFF	TGTGCCAGCAGTGATCTGAGACAGCGGAACACCGGGGAGCTGTTTTTT
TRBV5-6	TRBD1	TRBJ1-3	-	CASRRAVQLGTASGNTIYF	TGTGCCAGCAGGCGTGCAGTACAGCTCGGGACAGCCTCTGGAAACACCATATATTTT
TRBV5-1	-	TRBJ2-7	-	CASSLRSTDYEQYF	TGCGCCAGCAGCTTGAGATCGACTGACTACGAGCAGTACTTC
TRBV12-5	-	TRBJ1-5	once	CASGLVLGRRDQPQHF	TGTGCTAGTGGTTTGGTTCTGGGTCGGAGAGATCAGCCCCAGCATTTT
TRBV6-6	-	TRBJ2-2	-	CASSSTGKTGELFF	TGTGCCAGCAGTTCCACAGGGAAAACCGGGGAGCTGTTTTTT
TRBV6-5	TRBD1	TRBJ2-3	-	CASSYRDSGTDTQYF	TGTGCCAGCAGTTACCGGGACAGTGGCACAGATACGCAGTATTTT
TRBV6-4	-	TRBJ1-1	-	CASRSGVYSEAFF	TGTGCCAGCAGATCGGGGGTTTACTCTGAAGCTTTCTTT
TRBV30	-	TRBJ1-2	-	CAWLPRTSGYTF	TGTGCCTGGCTTCCGCGGACGAGTGGCTACACCTTC
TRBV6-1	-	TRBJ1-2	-	CASSPSSAESYGYTF	TGTGCCAGCAGTCCCTCGAGCGCCGAGAGCTATGGCTACACCTTC
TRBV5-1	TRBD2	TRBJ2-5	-	CASSLAVLAGARQETQYF	TGCGCCAGCAGCTTGGCCGTTCTAGCGGGGGCCAGGCAAGAGACCCAGTACTTC
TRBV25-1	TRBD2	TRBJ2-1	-	CAIGTSGGNEQFF	TGTGCCATCGGGACTAGCGGGGGCAATGAGCAGTTCTTC
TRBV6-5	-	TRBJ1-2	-	CASSDRGDGYTF	TGTGCCAGCAGTGATAGGGGAGATGGCTACACCTTC
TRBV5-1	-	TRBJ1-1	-	CASSPDGKNTEAFF	TGCGCCAGCAGTCCGGACGGGAAGAACACTGAAGCTTTCTTT
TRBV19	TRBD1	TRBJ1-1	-	CASSPWTGETEAFF	TGTGCCAGTAGTCCCTGGACAGGGGAGACTGAAGCTTTCTTT
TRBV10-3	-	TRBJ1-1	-	CAISDRYTEAFF	TGTGCCATCAGTGATCGGTACACTGAAGCTTTCTTT
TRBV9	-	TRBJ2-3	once	CASSVVNGDSSTDTQYF	TGTGCCAGCAGCGTAGTGAACGGGGATAGTTCCACAGATACGCAGTATTTT
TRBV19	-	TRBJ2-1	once	CASSINSGSYNEQFF	TGTGCCAGTAGTATTAATAGCGGCTCCTACAATGAGCAGTTCTTC
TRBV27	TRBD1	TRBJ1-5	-	CASGEISGTGNQPQHF	TGTGCCAGCGGAGAGATCTCCGGGACAGGGAATCAGCCCCAGCATTTT
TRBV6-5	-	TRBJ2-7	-	CASSPRTAYEQYF	TGTGCCAGCAGTCCTAGGACTGCATACGAGCAGTACTTC
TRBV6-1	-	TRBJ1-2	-	CASSGTVKSYTF	TGTGCCAGCAGTGGGACAGTTAAGAGCTACACCTTC
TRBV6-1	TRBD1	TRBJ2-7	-	CASSDRDRAYEQYF	TGTGCCAGCAGTGATAGGGACAGGGCCTACGAGCAGTACTTC
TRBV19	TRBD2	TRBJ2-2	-	CASDRGANTGELFF	TGTGCCAGTGATCGGGGGGCGAACACCGGGGAGCTGTTTTTT
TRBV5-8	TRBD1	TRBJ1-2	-	CASSFPGTDYGYTF	TGTGCCAGCAGCTTTCCCGGGACAGATTATGGCTACACCTTC
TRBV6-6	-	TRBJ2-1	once	CASNSIYNEQFF	TGTGCCAGCAACTCTATCTACAATGAGCAGTTCTTC
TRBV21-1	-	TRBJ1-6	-	CASSKALSGESNSPLHF	TGTGCCAGCAGCAAAGCGCTTTCAGGGGAGAGTAATTCACCCCTCCACTTT
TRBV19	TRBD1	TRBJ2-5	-	CASSISGGHGKETQYF	TGTGCCAGTAGTATTTCAGGGGGACACGGCAAAGAGACCCAGTACTTC
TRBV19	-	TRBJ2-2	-	CASKQQANTGELFF	TGTGCCAGTAAACAACAGGCGAACACCGGGGAGCTGTTTTTT
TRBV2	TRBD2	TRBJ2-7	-	CASSEVGLAAPLEQYF	TGTGCCAGCAGTGAAGTAGGACTAGCGGCTCCCCTCGAGCAGTACTTC